This T cell receptor (beta chain) is drawn from a study of human CD8 memory T cell subsets. The TCR beta sequencing libraries came from UMI-labeled 5' RACE. TCRdb re-called the 5' RACE reads; one entry per CDR3 protein, DNA not given. Seen in this sample are several thousand distinct CDR3 sequences; the ten most common clones hold around 25%. Buffy coats of healthy donors provided the PBMC used. This CDR3 region has 16 residues. This TCR was sampled from a human donor in good health. This chain uses TRBV12-3 or TRBV12-4 with TRBJ2-5; the D call of TRBD1 rests on TCRdb alone, since no DNA is present to check it. What was sequenced was CD8+ stem-like memory T cells (TSCM and TCM) sorted from PBMCs. The subset denotes: stem-like memory CD8 T cells (TSTEM), CCR7+ PD-1- TIGIT-. This chain's CDR3 is CASSLPLRTGQETQYF.